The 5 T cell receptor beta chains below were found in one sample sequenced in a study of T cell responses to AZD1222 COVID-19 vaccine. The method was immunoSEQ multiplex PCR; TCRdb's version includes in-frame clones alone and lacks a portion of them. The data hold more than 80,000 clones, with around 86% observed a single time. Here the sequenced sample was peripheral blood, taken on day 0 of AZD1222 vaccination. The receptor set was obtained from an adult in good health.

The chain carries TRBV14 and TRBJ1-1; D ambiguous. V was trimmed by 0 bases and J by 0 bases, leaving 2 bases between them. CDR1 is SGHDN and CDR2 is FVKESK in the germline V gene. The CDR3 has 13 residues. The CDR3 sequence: CASSQDLNTEAFF. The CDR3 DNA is TGTGCCAGCAGCCAAGATTTGAACACTGAAGCTTTCTTT.

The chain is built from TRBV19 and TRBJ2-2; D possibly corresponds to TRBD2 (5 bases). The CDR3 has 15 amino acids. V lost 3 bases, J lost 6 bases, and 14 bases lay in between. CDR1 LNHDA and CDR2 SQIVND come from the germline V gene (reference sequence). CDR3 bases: TGTGCCAGTAGTATGGGGAGCGGCTTCGCCGGGGAGCTGTTTTTT. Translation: CASSMGSGFAGELFF. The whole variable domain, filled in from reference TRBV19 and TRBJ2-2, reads DGGITQSPKYLFRKEGQNVTLSCEQNLNHDAMYWYRQDPGQGLRLIYYSQIVNDFQKGDIAEGYSVSREKKESFPLTVTSAQKNPTAFYLCASSMGSGFAGELFFGEGSRLTVL.

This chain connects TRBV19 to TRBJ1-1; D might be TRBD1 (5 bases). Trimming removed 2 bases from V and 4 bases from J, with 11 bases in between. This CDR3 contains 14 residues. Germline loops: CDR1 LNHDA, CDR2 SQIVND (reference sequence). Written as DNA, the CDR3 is TGTGCCAGTAGTATAAAGCAGGGTAGCACTGAAGCTTTCTTT. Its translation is CASSIKQGSTEAFF.

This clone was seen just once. The CDR3 coding sequence is TGTGCCAGCAGCCTTCTAGCGGGGGGCGAGACCCAGTACTTC. Translated: CASSLLAGGETQYF. This chain joins TRBV11-2 and TRBJ2-5; 11 bases are a match to TRBD2. Germline V gives CDR1 SGHAT, CDR2 FQNNGV. This CDR3 is 14 amino acids long. The trim removed 5 bases at V and 5 bases at J, leaving 4 bases unmatched.

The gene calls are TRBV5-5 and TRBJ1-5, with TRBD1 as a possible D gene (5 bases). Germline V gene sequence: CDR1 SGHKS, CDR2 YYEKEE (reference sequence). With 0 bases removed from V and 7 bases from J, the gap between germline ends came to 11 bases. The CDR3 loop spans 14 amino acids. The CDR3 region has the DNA TGTGCCAGCAGCTTGGGGGACTACGGCCAGCCCCAGCATTTT. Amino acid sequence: CASSLGDYGQPQHF.